What follows describes a single T cell receptor (beta chain). Generated by immunoSEQ multiplex PCR, the TCRdb table keeps only in-frame clones and is missing some. This sample has around 100,000 clones, with about 79% found just once. The data belong to a study of radiation and T cells in renal cell carcinoma. The CDR3 has 15 amino acids. CDR1 and CDR2 (germline): MNHEY, SVGAGI. The V gene end was trimmed by 6 bases and the J gene end by 4 bases; junction bases not matched to a gene: 10. Time point specified: blood 4 weeks post-SBRT, at nephrectomy. The treatment denotes: 15 Gy SBRT to primary tumor, nephrectomy 4 weeks later.

The material was blood, obtained from a patient whose treatment included radiotherapy and nephrectomy. The chain joins TRBV6-5 to TRBJ2-5; 8 bases line up with TRBD1. The TCR originated in a man in his sixties with renal cell carcinoma. DNA of the CDR3: TGTGCCAGCAGCTCGATGTCAGGGGGCAGAGAGACCCAGTACTTC. Residues: CASSSMSGGRETQYF.